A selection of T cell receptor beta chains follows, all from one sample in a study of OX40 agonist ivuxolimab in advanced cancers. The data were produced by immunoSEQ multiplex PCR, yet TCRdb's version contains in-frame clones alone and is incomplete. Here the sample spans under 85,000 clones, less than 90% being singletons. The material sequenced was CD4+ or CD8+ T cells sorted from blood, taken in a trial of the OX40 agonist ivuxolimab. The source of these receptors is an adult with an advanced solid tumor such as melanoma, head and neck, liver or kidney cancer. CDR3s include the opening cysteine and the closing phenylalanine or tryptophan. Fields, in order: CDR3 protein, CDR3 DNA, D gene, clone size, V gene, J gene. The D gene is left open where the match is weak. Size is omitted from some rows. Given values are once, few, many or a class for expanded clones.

CASSPLAGGPYEQYF	TGTGCCAGCAGTCCACTAGCGGGAGGGCCCTACGAGCAGTACTTC	TRBD2	NA	TRBV2	TRBJ2-7
CASSRGLVETQYF	TGTGCCAGTAGTAGGGGATTGGTGGAGACCCAGTACTTC	NA	once	TRBV19	TRBJ2-5
CASGDRGLNTEAFF	TGTGCCAGCGGGGACAGGGGCCTGAACACTGAAGCTTTCTTT	TRBD1	NA	TRBV5-4	TRBJ1-1
CASTPSDQGYTIYF	TGTGCCAGCACCCCCTCGGACCAAGGGTACACCATATATTTT	NA	NA	TRBV6-5	TRBJ1-3
CAWKMNTEAFF	TGTGCCTGGAAGATGAACACTGAAGCTTTCTTT	NA	NA	TRBV30	TRBJ1-1
CASSYSYGQGGNTF	TGTGCCAGCAGTTACTCTTACGGACAGGGAGGTAACACCTTC	TRBD1	NA	TRBV6-5	TRBJ1-2
CASSELGLSYEQYF	TGCGCCAGCAGCGAACTTGGTCTCTCCTACGAGCAGTACTTC	NA	NA	TRBV4-3	TRBJ2-7
CAISDVGTGELFF	TGTGCCATCAGTGACGTGGGGACCGGGGAGCTGTTTTTT	NA	NA	TRBV10-3	TRBJ2-2
CASSFWAEVNTDTQYF	TGTGCCAGCAGTTTTTGGGCAGAGGTAAACACAGATACGCAGTATTTT	NA	NA	TRBV28	TRBJ2-3
CASSEQGPYNSPLHF	TGTGCCAGCAGTGAACAGGGACCCTATAATTCACCCCTCCACTTT	NA	NA	TRBV2	TRBJ1-6
CASSYDKRFSGELFF	TGTGCCAGCAGCTACGATAAGCGGTTCTCCGGGGAGCTGTTTTTT	NA	NA	TRBV5-6	TRBJ2-2
CASSTADRASEQYF	TGCGCCAGCAGCACCGCCGACAGGGCCAGCGAGCAGTACTTC	TRBD1	NA	TRBV5-1	TRBJ2-7
CASSLTLVGYNEQFF	TGTGCCAGCAGCTTAACGCTAGTAGGTTACAATGAGCAGTTCTTC	NA	NA	TRBV7-3	TRBJ2-1
CASSWGQGENTEAFF	TGTGCCAGCAGTTGGGGACAGGGAGAAAACACTGAAGCTTTCTTT	TRBD1	NA	TRBV11-3	TRBJ1-1
CASTDRATEQYF	TGTGCCAGCACCGACAGGGCGACCGAGCAGTACTTC	TRBD1	few	TRBV27	TRBJ2-7
CASSEVTGVDNEQFF	TGTGCCAGCAGTGAAGTGACGGGAGTAGACAATGAGCAGTTCTTC	NA	NA	TRBV25-1	TRBJ2-1
CASSLEHGKNTEAFF	TGTGCCAGCAGCTTAGAGCACGGCAAGAACACTGAAGCTTTCTTT	NA	NA	TRBV11-3	TRBJ1-1
CASTLRGGNQPQHF	TGTGCCAGCACCCTGCGGGGGGGCAATCAGCCCCAGCATTTT	NA	NA	TRBV6-5	TRBJ1-5
CASSQSEEIKTYEQYF	TGTGCCAGCAGCCAATCTGAAGAGATCAAAACCTACGAGCAGTACTTC	NA	NA	TRBV7-9	TRBJ2-7
CASSQDRAGITDTQYF	TGCGCCAGCAGCCAAGATAGGGCGGGGATAACAGATACGCAGTATTTT	NA	NA	TRBV4-3	TRBJ2-3
CATLTYTGGTYGYTF	TGTGCCACCCTCACGTATACAGGGGGCACATATGGCTACACCTTC	TRBD1	NA	TRBV2	TRBJ1-2
CASSGTGGNYGYTF	TGTGCCAGCAGCGGGACAGGGGGCAACTATGGCTACACCTTC	TRBD1	NA	TRBV7-3	TRBJ1-2
CASSLRQGDTEAFF	TGCGCCAGCAGCTTGCGACAGGGAGACACTGAAGCTTTCTTT	TRBD1	NA	TRBV5-1	TRBJ1-1
CASSIWQLNTEAFF	TGTGCCAGTAGTATCTGGCAGCTAAACACTGAAGCTTTCTTT	NA	NA	TRBV19	TRBJ1-1
CASSLDSGRTAKNIQYF	TGTGCCAGCAGCTTAGATTCAGGGAGAACGGCCAAAAACATTCAGTACTTC	NA	NA	TRBV7-8	TRBJ2-4
CASSLVGLGPNEQFF	TGTGCCAGCAGCTTGGTGGGCCTAGGACCCAATGAGCAGTTCTTC	NA	NA	TRBV5-6	TRBJ2-1
CASSPNTGGATDTQYF	TGTGCCAGCTCACCTAATACAGGGGGCGCCACAGATACGCAGTATTTT	TRBD1	NA	TRBV18	TRBJ2-3